The source of this T cell receptor (beta chain) is a study of radiotherapy plus CTLA-4 blockade in lung cancer (dated by TCRdb to about 2018). For context, the study as a whole: Among the enrolled patients, 18% had an objective response, and 31% reached disease control.

General study outcomes and caveats: Increased serum interferon-beta after radiation, together with early dynamic changes in blood T cell clones, were reported to be the strongest predictors of response. After treatment with radiotherapy and ipilimumab, TCR clones that originated in tumors expanded in peripheral blood.

About this clone itself: The clone's antigen remains unknown. No much larger clonotype is one base removed from it; base qualities were not supplied.

The CDR3 starts with the cysteine, ends with the phenylalanine, and has 11 residues. Only the CDR3 portion is preserved as DNA: 33 bases, with reading frame beginning at the first base. CDR1 and CDR2 are read off the germline V gene (reference sequence) as DFQATT and SNEGSKA. Trimming at the junction amounts to 3 bases on V and 8 bases on J, and the germline ends lie 10 bases apart. In this study, focal radiation therapy paired with CTLA-4 blockade (ipilimumab) was tested in patients who had chemo-refractory metastatic non-small-cell lung cancer. Library construction relied on the immunoSEQ multiplex PCR assay. TCRdb obtained this table from immuneACCESS and retained in-frame rearrangements with V and J assigned. These tables miss some clones; where compared with another copy, unresolved V genes account for less than half of the shortfall, and the remainder is unexplained. The sample records about 73,000 clones, around nine tenths of which are singletons. In total, the top ten clones hold around two fifths of the sample.

The source material was peripheral blood, sampled from a patient treated with radiotherapy plus ipilimumab. The chain joins TRBV20-1 to TRBJ1-1, with an unclear D gene assignment. The TCR sequence derives from a human donor with non-small cell lung cancer that progressed on radiotherapy plus ipilimumab. The nucleotide sequence is TGCAGTGCTAGTTTGACGGAAGAAGCTTTCTTT. This translates into CSASLTEEAFF.